The 20 T cell receptor beta chains below all came from one sample that was sequenced in a study of T cell responses to AZD1222 COVID-19 vaccine. Clones were read by immunoSEQ multiplex PCR, and TCRdb kept only the in-frame ones, dropping some. The sample records tens of thousands of clones, around nine tenths being singletons. The sample here was peripheral blood, taken 28 days after the second AZD1222 dose. The origin of the receptors is an adult who received the AZD1222 COVID-19 vaccine.

J is TRBJ1-4 and V is TRBV11-2; TRBD1 aligns across 9 bases. This CDR3 comprises 17 residues. Trimming cost V 1 base and J 3 bases; bases outside gene matches: 6. The germline gives CDR1 SGHAT, CDR2 FQNNGV. This CDR3 is CASSLGYGQGPNEKLFF. The CDR3, as DNA: TGTGCCAGCAGCTTAGGATACGGACAGGGGCCTAATGAAAAACTGTTTTTT.

The rearrangement links TRBV7-2 to TRBJ1-5, with no clear D. Germline CDR1 and CDR2: SGHTA and FQGNSA. The CDR3 extends over 14 amino acids. Trimming stripped 5 bases from V and 8 bases from J, with 16 bases between. The chain's CDR3 is CASSHRVGREPQHF. CDR3 DNA: TGTGCCAGCAGCCATAGGGTAGGAAGAGAGCCCCAGCATTTT.

V is TRBV6-5 and J is TRBJ2-3; no reliable D call. CDR3 length equals 11 residues. The germline gives CDR1 MNHEY, CDR2 SVGAGI. Trimming pared 7 bases from V and 6 bases from J, leaving 8 bases between. The DNA for the CDR3 is TGTGCCAGCACAAGGTTGGATACGCAGTATTTT. Its translation is CASTRLDTQYF.

For the CDR3, the DNA is TGTGCCAGCAGTTTAACAGGGGCGAACACCGGGGAGCTGTTTTTT. Its translation is CASSLTGANTGELFF. This chain connects TRBV28 to TRBJ2-2, with 7 bases lining up with TRBD1. This CDR3 comprises 15 residues. Germline V gene sequence: CDR1 MDHEN, CDR2 SYDVKM. V shed 2 bases and J 0 bases; nucleotides not matched to a gene: 0.

This sequence joins TRBV2 and TRBJ1-1, with D uncertain. Trimming left V 3 bases short and J 5 bases short, with 4 bases between. CDR3 length: 11 amino acids. The germline gives CDR1 SNHLY, CDR2 FYNNEI. The CDR3 coding sequence is TGTGCCAGCAGTGATAGGACTGAAGCTTTCTTT. Encoded protein: CASSDRTEAFF.

The chain couples TRBV7-8 to TRBJ1-2, with D possibly matching TRBD1 (5 bases). Per germline, CDR1 SGHVS and CDR2 FQNEAQ. V lost 3 bases to trimming and J lost 4 bases, with 12 bases between them. This CDR3 is 14 amino acids long. CDR3 in amino acids: CASSFERGSYGYTF. The CDR3 nucleotides are TGTGCCAGCAGCTTTGAGCGGGGCAGCTATGGCTACACCTTC.

The chain recombines TRBV27 with TRBJ2-7, with 8 bases fitting TRBD1. The germline V gene encodes CDR1 MNHEY and CDR2 SMNVEV (reference sequence). This CDR3 is 15 amino acids long. V lost 7 bases, J lost 2 bases, and 10 bases stayed unmatched. The CDR3 DNA is TGTGCCAGCACCTTCGGGACAGGCGGAACCTACGAGCAGTACTTC. This codes for CASTFGTGGTYEQYF.

V and J are TRBV12-3 or TRBV12-4 and TRBJ1-5; D unresolved. This CDR3 comprises 12 residues. Trimming removed 6 bases from V and 0 bases from J, with 3 bases in between. CDR3 nucleotide sequence: TGTGCCAGCAGAGATAGCAATCAGCCCCAGCATTTT. Its protein product is CASRDSNQPQHF.

The chain has TRBV5-6 and TRBJ1-1; D remains unclear. The CDR3 totals 13 residues. From germline, CDR1 is SGHDT and CDR2 YYEEEE. V lost 2 bases and J lost 1, with 6 bases in between. This CDR3 is CASSFGSNTEAFF. CDR3 nucleotide sequence: TGTGCCAGCAGCTTCGGGTCGAACACTGAAGCTTTCTTT.

This rearrangement joins TRBV27 to TRBJ1-5; 7 positions match TRBD1. The CDR3 is 14 amino acids. V gave up 5 bases and J gave up 6 bases; unmatched junction bases: 7. Germline loops: CDR1 MNHEY, CDR2 SMNVEV (reference sequence). The CDR3 region has the DNA TGTGCCAGCAGTGACAGGGCAAGTTCTCAGCCCCAGCATTTT. This codes for CASSDRASSQPQHF.

The chain recombines TRBV19 with TRBJ2-1; no definite D call. V shed 3 bases and J shed 0 bases, with 12 bases lying between them. Looked up from germline, CDR1 is LNHDA and CDR2 is SQIVND (reference sequence). The CDR3 spans 16 residues. CDR3 sequence: CASSILQTASYNEQFF. The CDR3 region has the DNA TGTGCCAGTAGTATTTTGCAGACGGCCTCCTACAATGAGCAGTTCTTC.

V and J are TRBV30 and TRBJ2-6; D not certain. The CDR3 is 14 amino acids. Trimming took 3 bases from V and 0 from J, leaving 6 bases between them. The germline V gene encodes CDR1 GTSNPN and CDR2 SVGIG (reference sequence). The CDR3 DNA reads as TGTGCCTGGAGGAAGGGCTCTGGGGCCAACGTCCTGACTTTC. The encoded protein is CAWRKGSGANVLTF.

The rearrangement links TRBV7-6 to TRBJ2-5, with 14 bases identical to TRBD2. Germline V gene lookup returns CDR1 SGHVS and CDR2 FNYEAQ. With V trimmed by 6 bases and J by 1 base, 16 bases remained unmatched. The CDR3 is made up of 20 amino acids. CDR3 in DNA: TGTGCCAGCAGGTTAAGGCCGGGACTAGCGGGAGAGAAACTCCAAGAGACCCAGTACTTC. Translating it yields CASRLRPGLAGEKLQETQYF.

V usage is TRBV6-1 and J usage is TRBJ1-1; 7 bases map to TRBD1. Losses at the gene ends were 2 bases for V and 1 base for J; bases not matched to a gene: 4. Germline CDR1 and CDR2: MNHNS and SASEGT. CDR3 length: 15 residues. In DNA form, the CDR3 reads TGTGCCAGCAGTGAAAAGACAGGGTGGAACACTGAAGCTTTCTTT. Amino acids: CASSEKTGWNTEAFF.

The gene calls are TRBV4-1 and TRBJ1-6; D is undetermined. Per germline, CDR1 MGHRA and CDR2 YSYEKL. This CDR3 has 15 residues. V shed 0 bases and J shed 9 bases, with 12 bases lying between them. In DNA form, the CDR3 reads TGCGCCAGCAGCCAAGAGGAAGCTGCCCTTTCACCCCTCCACTTT. Translated, it gives CASSQEEAALSPLHF.

The rearrangement uses TRBV6-2 or TRBV6-3 and TRBJ2-1, with 13 bases that match TRBD2. The CDR3 is 17 residues long. J lost 3 bases, V lost 4 bases, and 6 bases had no gene match. Germline V gene data show CDR1 as MNHEY and CDR2 as SVGEGT. CDR3 DNA sequence: TGTGCCAGCAGTTCCCGGACTAGCGGGAGTAACTACAATGAGCAGTTCTTC. This gives the protein CASSSRTSGSNYNEQFF.

The chain carries TRBV10-3 and TRBJ2-7; tentative D call: TRBD2 (6 bases). The CDR3 spans 15 residues. Trimming took 3 bases from V and 2 from J, leaving 14 bases between them. Germline CDR1 reads ENHRY; CDR2 reads SYGVKD. CDR3 DNA sequence: TGTGCCATCAGTGACTCTATAGCGGCCACCTACGAGCAGTACTTC. Translating gives CAISDSIAATYEQYF.

This chain's CDR3 is CASSPAGAGRSSYNEQFF. The CDR3 bases are TGTGCCAGCAGCCCAGCGGGGGCGGGACGGAGCTCCTACAATGAGCAGTTCTTC. This rearrangement joins TRBV11-2 to TRBJ2-1, with TRBD2 identical over 8 bases. V gave up 5 bases and J gave up 0 bases; unmatched junction bases: 12. The length of the CDR3 is 18 residues. In germline, CDR1 is SGHAT, CDR2 FQNNGV.

The chain is built from TRBV4-1 and TRBJ1-1; D call uncertain. The CDR3 spans 15 residues. Germline CDR1 is MGHRA and CDR2 is YSYEKL. Trimming cost V 1 base and J 0 bases, with 9 bases left between them. The CDR3 loop is CASSQGGFMNTEAFF. The CDR3 DNA reads as TGCGCCAGCAGCCAAGGAGGGTTTATGAACACTGAAGCTTTCTTT.

This chain connects TRBV5-1 to TRBJ1-2; D ambiguous. Trimming removed 4 bases at V and 2 bases at J, with 9 bases between. CDR1 SGHRS and CDR2 YFSETQ come from the germline V gene. CDR3 length equals 13 residues. CDR3 residues: CASSPTANYGYTF. In DNA, the CDR3 is TGCGCCAGCAGCCCGACGGCAAACTATGGCTACACCTTC.